These 5 T cell receptor beta chains share one sample of origin, sequenced in a study of T-cell reconstitution after alpha-beta-depleted transplantation in children. Preparation of the TCRbeta library involved a method that used unique molecular identifiers. TCRdb reanalysed the PCR reads using MiXCR and keeps one entry per CDR3 protein. The sample lists approximately 230,000 distinct CDR3 sequences, around 25% occurring once. The sequencing used PBMCs, mostly from graft donor cells, collected 360 days after TCRalphabeta/CD19-depleted stem cell transplant. The receptors here all came from a female patient aged 2-15 years who had a stem cell transplant for congenital amegakaryocytic thrombocytopenia, so the T cells may come from the graft donor.

The V call is TRBV4-2, the J call TRBJ2-5; TRBD2 is a possible D gene (6 bases). Looked up from germline, CDR1 is LGHNA and CDR2 is YNFKEQ. Trimming took 4 bases from V and 2 from J, leaving 20 bases between them. This CDR3 spans 17 amino acids. This CDR3 reads CASSPLGAEGFQETQYF. The CDR3 coding sequence is TGTGCCAGCAGCCCCCTAGGGGCGGAGGGGTTTCAAGAGACCCAGTACTTC.

This clonotype was seen more than once but under ten times. This sequence joins TRBV10-3 and TRBJ2-3, with D possibly matching TRBD1 (7 bases). Looked up from germline, CDR1 is ENHRY and CDR2 is SYGVKD. Trimming shortened V by 10 bases and J by 9 bases, and 20 bases separated the two germline ends. The length of the CDR3 is 13 residues. The CDR3 DNA follows: TGTGCCAGTACAGGGGCGGGGTGGTGGACGCAGTATTTT. This gives the protein CASTGAGWWTQYF.

This clonotype was counted between two and nine times. The gene calls are TRBV7-8 and TRBJ2-1; TRBD2 matches at 9 bases. The CDR3 loop spans 16 amino acids. From germline, CDR1 is SGHVS and CDR2 FQNEAQ. With V trimmed by 1 base and J by 5 bases, 6 bases remained unmatched. Here the CDR3 DNA reads TGTGCCAGCAGCTTAGGCTTGCGACTAGCGGACAATGAGCAGTTCTTC. Translating gives CASSLGLRLADNEQFF.

The V call is TRBV6-2 or TRBV6-3, the J call TRBJ2-1, with 8 bases matching TRBD2. The V gene's germline CDR1 is MNHEY and CDR2 SVGEGT. The CDR3 has 19 residues. Trimming removed 5 bases from V and 5 bases from J; junction bases left unmatched: 20. The CDR3 nucleotides read TGTGCCAGCAGTCTCAATACTCTCACGGTACTAGCGGTTAACAATGAGCAGTTCTTC. Its protein product is CASSLNTLTVLAVNNEQFF.

This chain uses TRBV29-1 with TRBJ2-7; perhaps TRBD2 as D (5 bases). Trimming removed 0 bases from V and 7 bases from J, with 7 bases in between. Germline V gene data show CDR1 as SQVTM and CDR2 as ANQGSEA. The CDR3 extends over 11 amino acids. The CDR3 loop is CSVEDRREQYF. Here the CDR3 DNA reads TGCAGCGTTGAAGATCGGAGGGAGCAGTACTTC.